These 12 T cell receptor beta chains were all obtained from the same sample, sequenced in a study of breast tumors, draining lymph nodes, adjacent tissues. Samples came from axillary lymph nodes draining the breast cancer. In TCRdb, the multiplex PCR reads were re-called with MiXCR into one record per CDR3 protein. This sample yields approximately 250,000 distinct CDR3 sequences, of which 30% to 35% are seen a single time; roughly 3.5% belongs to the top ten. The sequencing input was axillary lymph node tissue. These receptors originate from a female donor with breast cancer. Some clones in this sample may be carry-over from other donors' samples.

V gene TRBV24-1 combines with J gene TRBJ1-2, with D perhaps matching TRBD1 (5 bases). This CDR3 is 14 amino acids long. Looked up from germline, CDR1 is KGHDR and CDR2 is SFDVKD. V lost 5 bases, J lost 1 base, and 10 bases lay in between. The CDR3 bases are TGTGCCACCAGTGGGGGACCGGATAACTATGGCTACACCTTC. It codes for CATSGGPDNYGYTF.

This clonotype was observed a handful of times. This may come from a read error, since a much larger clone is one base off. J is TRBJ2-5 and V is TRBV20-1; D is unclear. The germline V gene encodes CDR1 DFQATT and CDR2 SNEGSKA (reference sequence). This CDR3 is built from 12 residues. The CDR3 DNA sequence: TGCAGTGCTCACACAGTGTCCGAGACCCCGTACTTC. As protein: CSAHTVSETPYF.

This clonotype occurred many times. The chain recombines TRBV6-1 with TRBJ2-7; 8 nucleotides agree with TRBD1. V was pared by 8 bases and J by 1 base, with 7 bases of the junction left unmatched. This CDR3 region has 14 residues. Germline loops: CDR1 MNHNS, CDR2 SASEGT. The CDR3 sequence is CASEQRTGSYEQYF. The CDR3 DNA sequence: TGTGCCAGCGAACAGAGGACAGGGTCCTACGAGCAGTACTTC.

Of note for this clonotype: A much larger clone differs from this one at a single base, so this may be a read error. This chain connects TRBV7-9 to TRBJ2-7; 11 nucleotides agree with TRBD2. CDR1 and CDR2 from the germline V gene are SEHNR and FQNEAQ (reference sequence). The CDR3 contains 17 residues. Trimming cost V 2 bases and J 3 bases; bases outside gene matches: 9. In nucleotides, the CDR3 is TGTGCCAGCAGCTTACTTCCGGTACTAGCGGGAGTCTACGAGCAGTACTTC. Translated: CASSLLPVLAGVYEQYF.

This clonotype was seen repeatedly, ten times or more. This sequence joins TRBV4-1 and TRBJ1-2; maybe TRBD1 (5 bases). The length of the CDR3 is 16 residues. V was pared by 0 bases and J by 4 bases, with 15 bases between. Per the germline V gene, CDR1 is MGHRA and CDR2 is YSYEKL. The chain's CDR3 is CASSQDPGRDIYGYTF. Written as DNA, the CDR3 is TGCGCCAGCAGCCAAGACCCGGGACGGGATATCTATGGCTACACCTTC.

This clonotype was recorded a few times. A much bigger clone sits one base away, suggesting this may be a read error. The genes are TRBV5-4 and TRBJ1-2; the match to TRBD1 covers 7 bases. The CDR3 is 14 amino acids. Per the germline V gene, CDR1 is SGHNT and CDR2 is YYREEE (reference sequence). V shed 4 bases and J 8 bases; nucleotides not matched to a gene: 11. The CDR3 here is CASSPGTAASGYTF. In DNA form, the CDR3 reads TGTGCCAGCAGCCCCGGGACAGCGGCTTCCGGCTACACCTTC. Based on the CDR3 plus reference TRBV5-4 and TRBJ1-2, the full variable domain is ETGVTQSPTHLIKTRGQQVTLRCSSQSGHNTVSWYQQALGQGPQFIFQYYREEENGRGNFPPRFSGLQFPNYSSELNVNALELDDSALYLCASSPGTAASGYTFGSGTRLTVV.

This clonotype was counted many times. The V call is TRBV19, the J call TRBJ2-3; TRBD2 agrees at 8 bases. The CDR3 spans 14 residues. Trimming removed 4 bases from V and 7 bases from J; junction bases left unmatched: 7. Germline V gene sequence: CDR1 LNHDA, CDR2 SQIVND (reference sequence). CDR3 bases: TGTGCCAGTAGTAATAGCGGGGTGGGAAATACGCAGTATTTT. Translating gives CASSNSGVGNTQYF.

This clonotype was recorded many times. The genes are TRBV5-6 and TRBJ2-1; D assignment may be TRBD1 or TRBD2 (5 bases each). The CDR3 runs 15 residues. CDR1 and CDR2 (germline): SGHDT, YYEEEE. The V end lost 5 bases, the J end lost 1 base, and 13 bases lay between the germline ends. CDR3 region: CASRTSGRSYNEQFF. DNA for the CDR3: TGTGCCAGCAGAACCTCGGGGCGGTCCTACAATGAGCAGTTCTTC.

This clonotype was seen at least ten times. The CDR3 spells CASSQEAPALTSYEQYF. CDR3 DNA sequence: TGTGCCAGCAGCCAAGAAGCGCCCGCCTTAACATCCTACGAGCAGTACTTC. The chain combines TRBV4-2 with TRBJ2-7; no clear D. The CDR3 runs to 17 residues. The germline V and J ends were trimmed by 0 bases and 1 base, with 16 bases remaining between them. CDR1 and CDR2 from the germline V gene are LGHNA and YNFKEQ.

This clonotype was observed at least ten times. The CDR3 protein is CSARDRTGLETQYF. DNA for the CDR3: TGCAGTGCTAGAGACCGGACAGGGTTGGAGACCCAGTACTTC. This sequence joins TRBV20-1 and TRBJ2-5; 8 bases line up with TRBD1. This CDR3 contains 14 residues. Germline trimming cut 0 bases from V and 5 bases from J; bases unmatched to any gene: 5. Germline CDR1 DFQATT, CDR2 SNEGSKA (reference sequence).

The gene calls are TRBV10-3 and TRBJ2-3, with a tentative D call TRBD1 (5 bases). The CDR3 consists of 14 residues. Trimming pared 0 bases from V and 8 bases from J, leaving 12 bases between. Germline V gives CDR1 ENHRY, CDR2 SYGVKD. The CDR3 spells CAISESGALATQYF. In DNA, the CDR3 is TGTGCCATCAGTGAGTCTGGGGCTTTGGCTACGCAGTATTTT.

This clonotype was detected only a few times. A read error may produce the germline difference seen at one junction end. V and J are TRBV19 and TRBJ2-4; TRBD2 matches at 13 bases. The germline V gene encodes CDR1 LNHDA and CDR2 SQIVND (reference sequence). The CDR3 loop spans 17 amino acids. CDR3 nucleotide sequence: TGTGCCAGTAGTACGGGGACTAGCGGGGTAGTTAGGTACATTCAGTCCTTC. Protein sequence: CASSTGTSGVVRYIQSF.